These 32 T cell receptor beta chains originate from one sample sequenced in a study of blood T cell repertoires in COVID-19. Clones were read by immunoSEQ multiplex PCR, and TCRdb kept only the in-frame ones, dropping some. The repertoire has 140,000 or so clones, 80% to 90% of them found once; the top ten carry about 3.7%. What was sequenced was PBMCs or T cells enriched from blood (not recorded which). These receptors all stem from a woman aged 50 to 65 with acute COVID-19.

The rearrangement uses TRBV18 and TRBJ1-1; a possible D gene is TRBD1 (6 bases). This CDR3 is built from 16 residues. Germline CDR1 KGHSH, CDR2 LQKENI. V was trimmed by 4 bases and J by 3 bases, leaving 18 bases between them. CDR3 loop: CASSRILQGGDTEAFF. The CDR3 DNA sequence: TGTGCCAGCTCACGAATCTTACAGGGCGGAGACACTGAAGCTTTCTTT.

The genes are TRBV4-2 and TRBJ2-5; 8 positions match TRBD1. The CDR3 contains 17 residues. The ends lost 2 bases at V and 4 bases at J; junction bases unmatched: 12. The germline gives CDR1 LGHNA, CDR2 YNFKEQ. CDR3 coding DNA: TGTGCCAGCAGCCAACCCCTTCCCGACAGGGGTAGAGAGACCCAGTACTTC. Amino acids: CASSQPLPDRGRETQYF.

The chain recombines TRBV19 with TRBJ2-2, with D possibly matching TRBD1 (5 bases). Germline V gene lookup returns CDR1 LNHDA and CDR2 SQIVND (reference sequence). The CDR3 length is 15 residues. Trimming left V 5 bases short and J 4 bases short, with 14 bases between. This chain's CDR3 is CASSPPGKGTGELFF. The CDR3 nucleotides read TGTGCCAGTAGTCCGCCAGGGAAGGGCACCGGGGAGCTGTTTTTT.

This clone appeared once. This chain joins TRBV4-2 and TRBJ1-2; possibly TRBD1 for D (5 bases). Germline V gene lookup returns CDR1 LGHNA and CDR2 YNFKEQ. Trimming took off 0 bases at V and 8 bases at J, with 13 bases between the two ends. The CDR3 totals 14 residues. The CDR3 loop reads CASSQDGLQGGYTF. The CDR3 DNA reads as TGTGCCAGCAGCCAAGATGGTCTGCAGGGCGGCTACACCTTC.

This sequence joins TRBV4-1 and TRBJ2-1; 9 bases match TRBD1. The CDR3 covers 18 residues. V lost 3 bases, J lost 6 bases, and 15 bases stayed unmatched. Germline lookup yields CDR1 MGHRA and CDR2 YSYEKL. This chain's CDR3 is CASSHVFRDRVRSNEQFF. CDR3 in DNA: TGCGCCAGCAGCCATGTCTTCCGGGACAGGGTTAGGAGCAATGAGCAGTTCTTC.

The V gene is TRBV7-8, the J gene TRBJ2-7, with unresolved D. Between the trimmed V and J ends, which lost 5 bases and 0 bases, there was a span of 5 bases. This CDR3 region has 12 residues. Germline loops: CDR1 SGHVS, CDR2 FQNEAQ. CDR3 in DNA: TGTGCCAGCAGCCTAAACTCCTACGAGCAGTACTTC. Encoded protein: CASSLNSYEQYF. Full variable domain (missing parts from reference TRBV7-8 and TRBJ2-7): GAGVSQSPRYKVAKRGQDVALRCDPISGHVSLFWYQQALGQGPEFLTYFQNEAQLDKSGLPSDRFFAERPEGSVSTLKIQRTQQEDSAVYLCASSLNSYEQYFGPGTRLTVT.

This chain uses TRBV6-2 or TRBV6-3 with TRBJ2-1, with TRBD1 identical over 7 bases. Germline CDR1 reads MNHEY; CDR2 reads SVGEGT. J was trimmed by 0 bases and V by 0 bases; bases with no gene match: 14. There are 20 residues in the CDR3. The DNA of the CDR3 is TGTGCCAGCAGTTACTCGGGGGAACAGGGGACAGAAATCTCCTACAATGAGCAGTTCTTC. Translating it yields CASSYSGEQGTEISYNEQFF.

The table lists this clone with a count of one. CDR3 DNA: TGTGCCAGCAGTCCCACGAATTCGGGTGATGAGCAGTTCTTC. Its translation is CASSPTNSGDEQFF. The V and J genes are TRBV27 and TRBJ2-1; D unclear. The CDR3 length is 14 residues. In germline, CDR1 is MNHEY, CDR2 SMNVEV (reference sequence). V lost 5 bases, J lost 8 bases, and 16 bases lay in between.

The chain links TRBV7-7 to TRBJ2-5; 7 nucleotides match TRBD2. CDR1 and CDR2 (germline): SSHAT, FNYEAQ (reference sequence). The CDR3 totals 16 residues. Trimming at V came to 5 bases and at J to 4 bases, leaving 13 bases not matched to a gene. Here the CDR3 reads CASSPTGAGVGETQYF. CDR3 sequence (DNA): TGTGCCAGCAGCCCTACGGGTGCGGGAGTAGGAGAGACCCAGTACTTC.

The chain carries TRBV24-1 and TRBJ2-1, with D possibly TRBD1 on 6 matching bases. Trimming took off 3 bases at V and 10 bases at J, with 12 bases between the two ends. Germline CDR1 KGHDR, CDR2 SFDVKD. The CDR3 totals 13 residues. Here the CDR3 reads CATSDAPGTEQFF. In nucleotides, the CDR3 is TGTGCCACCAGTGATGCGCCCGGGACAGAGCAGTTCTTC.

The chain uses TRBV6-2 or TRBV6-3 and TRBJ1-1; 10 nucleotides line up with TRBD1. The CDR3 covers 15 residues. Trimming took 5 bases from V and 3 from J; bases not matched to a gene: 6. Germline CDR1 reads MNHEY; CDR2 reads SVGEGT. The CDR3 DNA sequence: TGTGCCAGCAGTCCACGACAGGGGGCATACACTGAAGCTTTCTTT. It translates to CASSPRQGAYTEAFF.

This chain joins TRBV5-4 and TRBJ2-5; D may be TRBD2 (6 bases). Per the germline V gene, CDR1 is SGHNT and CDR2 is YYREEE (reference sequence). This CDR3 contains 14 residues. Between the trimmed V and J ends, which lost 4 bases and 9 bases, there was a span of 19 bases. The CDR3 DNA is TGTGCCAGCAGCGCCTCGGGAGACTCCCGGGCCCAGTACTTC. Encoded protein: CASSASGDSRAQYF.

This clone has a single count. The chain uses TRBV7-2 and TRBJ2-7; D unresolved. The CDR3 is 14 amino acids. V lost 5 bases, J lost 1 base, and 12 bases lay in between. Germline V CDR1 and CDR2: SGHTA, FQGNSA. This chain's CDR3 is CASSVRETSYEQYF. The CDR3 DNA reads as TGTGCCAGCAGCGTACGAGAAACTTCCTACGAGCAGTACTTC. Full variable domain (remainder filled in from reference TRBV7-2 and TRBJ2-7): GAGVSQSPSNKVTEKGKDVELRCDPISGHTALYWYRQSLGQGLEFLIYFQGNSAPDKSGLPSDRFSAERTGGSVSTLTIQRTQQEDSAVYLCASSVRETSYEQYFGPGTRLTVT.

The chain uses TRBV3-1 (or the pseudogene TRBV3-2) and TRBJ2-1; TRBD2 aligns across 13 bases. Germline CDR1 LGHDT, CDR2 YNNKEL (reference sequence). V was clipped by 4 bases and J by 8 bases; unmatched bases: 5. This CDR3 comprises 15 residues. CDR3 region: CASSPGTSGIDEQFF. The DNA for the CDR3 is TGTGCCAGCAGCCCCGGGACTAGCGGGATCGATGAGCAGTTCTTC.

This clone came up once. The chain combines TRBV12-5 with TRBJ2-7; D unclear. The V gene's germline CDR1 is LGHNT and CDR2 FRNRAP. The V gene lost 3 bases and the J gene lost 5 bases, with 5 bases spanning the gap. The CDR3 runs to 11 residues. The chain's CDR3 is CASGFRHEQYF. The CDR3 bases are TGTGCTAGTGGTTTCAGGCACGAGCAGTACTTC. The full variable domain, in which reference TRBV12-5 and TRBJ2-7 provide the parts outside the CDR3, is DARVTQTPRHKVTEMGQEVTMRCQPILGHNTVFWYRQTMMQGLELLAYFRNRAPLDDSGMPKDRFSAEMPDATLATLKIQPSEPRDSAVYFCASGFRHEQYFGPGTRLTVT.

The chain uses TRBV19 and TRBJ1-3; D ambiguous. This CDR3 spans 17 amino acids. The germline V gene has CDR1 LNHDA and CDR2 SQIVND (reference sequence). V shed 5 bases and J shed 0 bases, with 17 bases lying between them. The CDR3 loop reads CASSPTPRRSSGNTIYF. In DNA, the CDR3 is TGTGCCAGTAGTCCCACCCCAAGACGGAGCTCTGGAAACACCATATATTTT.

CDR3 residues: CASSPPTSGPTDTQYF. In nucleotides, the CDR3 is TGCGCCAGCAGCCCCCCTACTAGCGGGCCTACAGATACGCAGTATTTT. The chain uses TRBV5-1 and TRBJ2-3; 9 bases map to TRBD2. The germline CDR1 and CDR2 sequences are SGHRS and YFSETQ. The length of the CDR3 is 16 residues. V shed 4 bases, J shed 3 bases, and the junction held 9 bases outside the gene matches.

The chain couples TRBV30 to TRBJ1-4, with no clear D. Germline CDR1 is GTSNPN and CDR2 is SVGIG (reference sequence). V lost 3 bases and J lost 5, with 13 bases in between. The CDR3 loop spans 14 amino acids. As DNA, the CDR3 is TGTGCCTGGAGCGGTGTCAGGAGGAATGAAAAACTGTTTTTT. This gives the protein CAWSGVRRNEKLFF.

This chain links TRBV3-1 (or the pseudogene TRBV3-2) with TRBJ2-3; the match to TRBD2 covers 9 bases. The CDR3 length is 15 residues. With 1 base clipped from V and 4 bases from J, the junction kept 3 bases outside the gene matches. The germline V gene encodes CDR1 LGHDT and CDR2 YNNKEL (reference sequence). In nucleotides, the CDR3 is TGTGCCAGCAGCCAAGTAGCGGGAGAGTCAGATACGCAGTATTTT. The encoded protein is CASSQVAGESDTQYF.

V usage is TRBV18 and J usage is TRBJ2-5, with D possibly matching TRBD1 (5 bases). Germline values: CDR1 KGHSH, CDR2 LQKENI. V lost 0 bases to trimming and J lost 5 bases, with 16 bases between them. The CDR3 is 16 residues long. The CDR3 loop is CASSPPNQIGVETQYF. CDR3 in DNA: TGTGCCAGCTCACCACCGAACCAAATAGGGGTGGAGACCCAGTACTTC.

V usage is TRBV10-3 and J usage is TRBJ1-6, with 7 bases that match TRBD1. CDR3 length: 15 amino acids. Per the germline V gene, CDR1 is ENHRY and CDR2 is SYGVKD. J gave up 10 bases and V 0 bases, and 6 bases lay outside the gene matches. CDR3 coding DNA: TGTGCCATCAGTGAGTCCCAGGGGGAGAGGTCACCCCTCCACTTT. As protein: CAISESQGERSPLHF.

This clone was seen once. The CDR3 region has the DNA TGCGCCAGCAGCCCGGACTCCCCCATCAATGAGCAGTTCTTC. It encodes CASSPDSPINEQFF. The chain uses TRBV5-1 and TRBJ2-1; a possible D gene is TRBD2 (5 bases). V lost 4 bases, J lost 6 bases, and 14 bases lay in between. This CDR3 spans 14 amino acids. Germline lookup yields CDR1 SGHRS and CDR2 YFSETQ.

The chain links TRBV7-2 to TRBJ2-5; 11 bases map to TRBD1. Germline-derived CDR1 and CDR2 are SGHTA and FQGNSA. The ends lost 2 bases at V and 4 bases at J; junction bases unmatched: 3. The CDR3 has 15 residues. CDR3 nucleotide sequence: TGTGCCAGCAGCTTAAGCGGGACAGGGGGAGAGACCCAGTACTTC. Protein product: CASSLSGTGGETQYF.

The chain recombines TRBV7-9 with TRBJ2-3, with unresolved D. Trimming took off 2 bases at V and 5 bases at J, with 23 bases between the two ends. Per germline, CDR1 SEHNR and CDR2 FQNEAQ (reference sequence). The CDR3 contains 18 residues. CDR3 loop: CASSLLVASRLGEDTQYF. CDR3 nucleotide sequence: TGTGCCAGCAGCTTATTGGTCGCGAGTCGATTGGGCGAAGATACGCAGTATTTT.

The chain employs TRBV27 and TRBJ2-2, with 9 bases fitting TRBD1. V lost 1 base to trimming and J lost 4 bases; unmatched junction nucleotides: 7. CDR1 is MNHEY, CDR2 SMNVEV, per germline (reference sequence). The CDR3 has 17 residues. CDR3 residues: CASSLLGGQGPTGELFF. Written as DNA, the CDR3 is TGTGCCAGCAGTTTATTAGGGGGACAGGGACCCACCGGGGAGCTGTTTTTT.

In nucleotides, the CDR3 is TGCGCCAGCAGCTTTATGACAGAGTCCACAGATACGCAGTATTTT. It codes for CASSFMTESTDTQYF. V is TRBV5-1 and J is TRBJ2-3; the D gene is possibly TRBD1 (5 bases). Trimming left V 2 bases short and J 2 bases short, with 12 bases between. This CDR3 region has 15 residues. Germline V gene data show CDR1 as SGHRS and CDR2 as YFSETQ.

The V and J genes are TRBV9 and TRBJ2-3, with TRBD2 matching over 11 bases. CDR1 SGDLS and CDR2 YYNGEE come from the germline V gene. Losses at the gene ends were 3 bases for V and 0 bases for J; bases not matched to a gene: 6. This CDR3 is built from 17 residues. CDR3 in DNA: TGTGCCAGCAGCGCACACCGGACTAGCGGGAGCACAGATACGCAGTATTTT. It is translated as CASSAHRTSGSTDTQYF.

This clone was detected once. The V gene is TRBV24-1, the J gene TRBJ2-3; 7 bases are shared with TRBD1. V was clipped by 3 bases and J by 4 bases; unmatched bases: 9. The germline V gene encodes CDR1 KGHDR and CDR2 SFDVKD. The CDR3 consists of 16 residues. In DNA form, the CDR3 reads TGTGCCACCAGTGATCCGACAGGGTCGGGGCCAGATACGCAGTATTTT. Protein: CATSDPTGSGPDTQYF.

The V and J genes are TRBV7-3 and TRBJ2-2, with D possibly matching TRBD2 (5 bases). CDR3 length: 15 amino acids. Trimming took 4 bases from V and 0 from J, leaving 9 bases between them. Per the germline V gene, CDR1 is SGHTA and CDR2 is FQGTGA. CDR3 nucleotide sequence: TGTGCCAGCAGCTCGTCCGGGGCGAACACCGGGGAGCTGTTTTTT. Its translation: CASSSSGANTGELFF.

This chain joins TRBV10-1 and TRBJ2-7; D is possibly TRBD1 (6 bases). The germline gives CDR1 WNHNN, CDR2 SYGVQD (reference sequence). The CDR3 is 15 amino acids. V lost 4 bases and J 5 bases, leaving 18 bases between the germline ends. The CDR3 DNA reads TGCGCCAGCAGTGCAGGGGCAGGGAGAAAGAACGAGCAGTACTTC. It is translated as CASSAGAGRKNEQYF.

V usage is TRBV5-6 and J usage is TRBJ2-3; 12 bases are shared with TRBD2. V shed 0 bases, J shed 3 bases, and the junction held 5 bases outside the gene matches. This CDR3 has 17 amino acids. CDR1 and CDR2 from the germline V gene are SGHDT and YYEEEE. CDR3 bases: TGTGCCAGCAGCTTGGTAGGGCTAGCGGGAGGGACAGATACGCAGTATTTT. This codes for CASSLVGLAGGTDTQYF.

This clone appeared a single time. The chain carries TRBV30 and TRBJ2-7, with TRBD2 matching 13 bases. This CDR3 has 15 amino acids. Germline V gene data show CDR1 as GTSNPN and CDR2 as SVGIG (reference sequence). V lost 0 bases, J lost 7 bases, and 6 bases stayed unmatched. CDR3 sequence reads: CAWSVTGLAGREQYF. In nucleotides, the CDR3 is TGTGCCTGGAGTGTAACGGGACTAGCGGGAAGGGAGCAGTACTTC.